This T cell receptor beta chain came from a study of T cells in narcolepsy. Study observations and caveats: Reportedly, autoreactive clonotypes were serially detected in patients' blood but not controls'.

A remark on this clone: No antigen is known for it.

TCRdb's copy holds only in-frame clones and misses some; the assay was immunoSEQ multiplex PCR. Of under 20,000 clones in the sample, about nine tenths were seen once. J lost 4 bases, V lost 0 bases, and 6 bases had no gene match. Germline CDR1 is SGDLS and CDR2 is YYNGEE. The CDR3 is 16 residues long. This clonotype was obtained from a human donor in good health. This chain uses TRBV9 with TRBJ2-3; 9 bases match TRBD1. The source material was memory (CD45RA-) CD4+ T cells from blood. This chain's CDR3 is CASSVGLGTGSDTQYF. CDR3 DNA sequence: TGTGCCAGCAGCGTAGGATTAGGGACAGGGTCAGATACGCAGTATTTT. Full variable domain (rest looked up from reference TRBV9 and TRBJ2-3): DSGVTQTPKHLITATGQRVTLRCSPRSGDLSVYWYQQSLDQGLQFLIQYYNGEERAKGNILERFSAQQFPDLHSELNLSSLELGDSALYFCASSVGLGTGSDTQYFGPGTRLTVL.